The TCR beta chain described here comes from a study of CD8+ T cells in alopecia areata. This clone was detected many times. The germline and genes are mouse ones. From the germline J gene comes the end of the CDR3, since the read stops 4 residues before it. CDR1 and CDR2 (germline): NNHDY, SYVADS. V trimming: 5 bases; J trimming: 0 bases; junction bases outside the gene matches: 4. This CDR3 region has 15 residues. Extracted from the samples, RNA was reverse transcribed into cDNA to serve as the sequencing template. Using immunoSEQ multiplex PCR, the repertoire was profiled, and TCRdb retains in-frame clones only, with some absent. Singletons are absent from the sample, which has some 110,000 clones.

This receptor was taken from a C3H/HeJ mouse with alopecia areata. MHC haplotype: H2-k. The chain combines TRBV13-3 with TRBJ1-2; 10 nucleotides line up with TRBD1. Sequencing was done on a sample of lesional skin. The CDR3 sequence is CASSRDRGANSDYTF. The CDR3 DNA, read in part, is TGTGCCAGCAGCCGGGACAGGGGTGCAAACTCC.